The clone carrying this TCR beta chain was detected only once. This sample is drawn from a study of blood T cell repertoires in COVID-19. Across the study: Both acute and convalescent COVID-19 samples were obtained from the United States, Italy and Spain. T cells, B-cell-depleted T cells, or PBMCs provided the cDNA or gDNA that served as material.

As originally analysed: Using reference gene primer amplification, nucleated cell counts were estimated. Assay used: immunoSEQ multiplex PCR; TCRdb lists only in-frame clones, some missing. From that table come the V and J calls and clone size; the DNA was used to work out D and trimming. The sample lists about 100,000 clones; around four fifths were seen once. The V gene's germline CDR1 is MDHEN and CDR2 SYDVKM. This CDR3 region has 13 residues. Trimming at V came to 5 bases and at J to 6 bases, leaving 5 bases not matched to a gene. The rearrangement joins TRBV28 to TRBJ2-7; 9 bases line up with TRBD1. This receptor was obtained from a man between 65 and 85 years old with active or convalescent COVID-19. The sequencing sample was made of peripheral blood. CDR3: CASSPGTGIEQYF. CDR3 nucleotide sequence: TGTGCCAGCAGTCCCGGGACAGGGATCGAGCAGTACTTC.